This paragraph reports one T cell receptor (beta chain). Its specificity is unknown. CDR3 size: 20 residues. V trimming: 1 base; J trimming: 6 bases; junction bases outside the gene matches: 20. CDR1 is SGHTA and CDR2 is FQGTGA in the germline V gene. The data belong to a study of cytomegalovirus exposure and HLA in healthy donors. Study in general: T cells numbering around 190 million yielded some 100 million unique TCR beta sequences in an earlier analysis.

Study conclusions and caveats: The study assumed roughly uniform donor sequencing depth for presence/absence analyses.

Vbeta (60) and Jbeta (13) primers were used in the PCR. Clones were sequenced by immunoSEQ multiplex PCR, and TCRdb holds only the in-frame ones, with some missing. Of roughly 200,000 clones in the sample, roughly 79% were seen once. The receptor was derived from a man in his thirties or forties in good health and CMV-seronegative. The chain is built from TRBV7-3 and TRBJ2-1, with TRBD2 identical over 8 bases. Sequenced material: PBMCs. CDR3 bases: TGTGCCAGCAGCTTAAACGTGTTAGGGCTAGCGGGTTCCCAACTCAATGAGCAGTTCTTC. It specifies CASSLNVLGLAGSQLNEQFF. Based on the CDR3 plus reference TRBV7-3 and TRBJ2-1, the full variable domain is GAGVSQTPSNKVTEKGKYVELRCDPISGHTALYWYRQSLGQGPEFLIYFQGTGAADDSGLPNDRFFAVRPEGSVSTLKIQRTERGDSAVYLCASSLNVLGLAGSQLNEQFFGPGTRLTVL.